This TCR beta chain is from a study of blood T cell repertoires in COVID-19. On the study more broadly: In each case, the material was cDNA or gDNA derived from T cells, B-cell-depleted T cells, or PBMCs.

The method was immunoSEQ multiplex PCR; TCRdb's version includes in-frame clones alone and lacks a portion of them. The sample holds roughly 20,000 clones, nearly 90% seen once. The TCR was taken from a human donor with active COVID-19. The donor label of this sample is uncertain. Specimen: peripheral blood.

CDR3 nucleotide sequence: TGCAGCGTCGTTCCCGGGACAGGGAGGGTCGGGTGGTCCCAGTACTTC. As protein: CSVVPGTGRVGWSQYF. This chain links TRBV29-1 with TRBJ2-5; 9 nucleotides align to TRBD1. CDR3 length: 16 residues. Germline V gene sequence: CDR1 SQVTM, CDR2 ANQGSEA. V lost 6 bases to trimming and J lost 9 bases; unmatched junction nucleotides: 20. Drawing the rest from reference TRBV29-1 and TRBJ2-5, the complete variable domain is SAVISQKPSRDICQRGTSLTIQCQVDSQVTMMFWYRQQPGQSLTLIATANQGSEATYESGFVIDKFPISRPNLTFSTLTVSNMSPEDSSIYLCSVVPGTGRVGWSQYFGPGTRLLVL.